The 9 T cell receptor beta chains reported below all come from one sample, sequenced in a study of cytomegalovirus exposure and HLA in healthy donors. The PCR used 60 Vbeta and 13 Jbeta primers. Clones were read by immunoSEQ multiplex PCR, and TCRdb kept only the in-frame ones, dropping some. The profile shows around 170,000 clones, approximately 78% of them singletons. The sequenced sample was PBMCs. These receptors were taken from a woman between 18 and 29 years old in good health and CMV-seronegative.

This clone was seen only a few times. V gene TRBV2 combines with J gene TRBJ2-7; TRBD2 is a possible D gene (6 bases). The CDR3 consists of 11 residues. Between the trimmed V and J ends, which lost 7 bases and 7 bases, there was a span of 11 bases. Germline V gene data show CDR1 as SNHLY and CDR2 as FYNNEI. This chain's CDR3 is CASMAGLEQYF. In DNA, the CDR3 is TGTGCCAGCATGGCGGGGCTAGAGCAGTACTTC. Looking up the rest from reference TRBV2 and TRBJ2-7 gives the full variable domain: EPEVTQTPSHQVTQMGQEVILRCVPISNHLYFYWYRQILGQKVEFLVSFYNNEISEKSEIFDDQFSVERPDGSNFTLKIRSTKLEDSAMYFCASMAGLEQYFGPGTRLTVT.

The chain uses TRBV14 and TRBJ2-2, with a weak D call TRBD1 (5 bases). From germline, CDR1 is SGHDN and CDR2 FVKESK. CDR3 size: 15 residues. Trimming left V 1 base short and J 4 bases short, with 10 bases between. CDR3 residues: CASSQVPGLTGELFF. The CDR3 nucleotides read TGTGCCAGCAGCCAAGTTCCAGGGCTCACCGGGGAGCTGTTTTTT.

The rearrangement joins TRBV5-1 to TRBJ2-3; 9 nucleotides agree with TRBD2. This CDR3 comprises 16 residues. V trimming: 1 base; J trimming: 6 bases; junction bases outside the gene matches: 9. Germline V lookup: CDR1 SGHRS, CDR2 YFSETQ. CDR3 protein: CASSLRTSANADTQYF. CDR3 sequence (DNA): TGCGCCAGCAGCTTGAGGACTAGCGCAAACGCGGATACGCAGTATTTT.

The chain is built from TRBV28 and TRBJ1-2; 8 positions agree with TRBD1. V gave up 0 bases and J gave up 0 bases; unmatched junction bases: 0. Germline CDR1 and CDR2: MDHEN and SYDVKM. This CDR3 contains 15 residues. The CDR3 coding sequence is TGTGCCAGCAGTTTATGGACAGGGGCTAACTATGGCTACACCTTC. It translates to CASSLWTGANYGYTF.

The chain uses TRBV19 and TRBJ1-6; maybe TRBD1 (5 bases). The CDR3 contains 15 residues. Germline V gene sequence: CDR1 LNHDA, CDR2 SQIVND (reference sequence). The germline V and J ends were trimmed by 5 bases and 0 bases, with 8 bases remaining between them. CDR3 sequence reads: CASSPGRSYNSPLHF. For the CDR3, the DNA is TGTGCCAGTAGTCCAGGGCGCTCCTATAATTCACCCCTCCACTTT.

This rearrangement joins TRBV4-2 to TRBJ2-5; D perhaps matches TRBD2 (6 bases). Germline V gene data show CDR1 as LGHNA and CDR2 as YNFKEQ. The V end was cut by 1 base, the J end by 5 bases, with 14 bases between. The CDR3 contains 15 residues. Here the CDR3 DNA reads TGTGCCAGCAGCCAAGTCCCCGGACGGGAGGAGACCCAGTACTTC. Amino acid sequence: CASSQVPGREETQYF.

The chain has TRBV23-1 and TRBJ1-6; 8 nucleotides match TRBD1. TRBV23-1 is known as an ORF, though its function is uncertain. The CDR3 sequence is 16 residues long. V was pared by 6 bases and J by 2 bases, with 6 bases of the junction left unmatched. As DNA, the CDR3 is TGCGCCAGCAGAAGACAGGGGAGACCCTATAATTCACCCCTCCACTTT. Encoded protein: CASRRQGRPYNSPLHF.

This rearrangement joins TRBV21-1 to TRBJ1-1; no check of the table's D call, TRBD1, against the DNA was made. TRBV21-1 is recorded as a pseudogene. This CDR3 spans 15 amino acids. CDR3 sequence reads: CASSKAQNRNTEAFF. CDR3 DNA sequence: TGTGCCAGCAGCAAAGCGCAGAACAGGAACACTGAAGCTTTCTTT.

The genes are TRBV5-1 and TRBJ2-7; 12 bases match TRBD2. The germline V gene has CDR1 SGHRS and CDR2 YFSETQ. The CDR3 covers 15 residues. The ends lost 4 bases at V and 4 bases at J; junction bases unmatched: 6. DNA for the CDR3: TGCGCCAGCAGCCTAGCGGGGGGGGGTGGATACGAGCAGTACTTC. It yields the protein CASSLAGGGGYEQYF.